These 28 T cell receptor beta chains were all obtained from the same sample, sequenced in a study of T cells in Graves' hyperthyroidism and ophthalmopathy. RNA transcripts yielded amplified TCR beta CDR3 regions. When the TCR CDR3 underwent first-round RT-PCR, the HTBI primer set was used. TCRdb recomputed calls from the multiplex PCR reads with MiXCR, one row per CDR3 protein. The sample lists about 420,000 distinct CDR3 sequences, about 13% occurring once. The sample consisted of blood. These receptors originate from a woman aged 18 to 35 with Graves' hyperthyroidism.

Worth noting for this clonotype: A much larger clone is a single base away; this may be a read error. The rearrangement joins TRBV12-3 or TRBV12-4 to TRBJ2-7, with TRBD2 matching 7 bases. V was clipped by 5 bases and J by 2 bases; unmatched bases: 9. This CDR3 is 15 amino acids long. CDR3 sequence reads: CASSQWGGGAYEQYF. CDR3 in DNA: TGTGCCAGCAGTCAATGGGGGGGAGGAGCCTACGAGCAGTACTTC.

The chain joins TRBV18 to TRBJ2-7; 8 nucleotides agree with TRBD1. This CDR3 has 16 amino acids. Germline V lookup: CDR1 KGHSH, CDR2 LQKENI. V lost 3 bases, J lost 7 bases, and 14 bases stayed unmatched. CDR3 region: CASSPVGRGLFWEQYF. CDR3 in DNA: TGTGCCAGCTCACCTGTTGGCAGGGGGCTCTTTTGGGAGCAGTACTTC.

This clonotype was observed many times. The chain carries TRBV28 and TRBJ2-1; 9 bases align to TRBD1. Per germline, CDR1 MDHEN and CDR2 SYDVKM. The CDR3 has 15 amino acids. After removal of 2 bases from V and 7 bases from J, the junction contained 6 bases not matched to a gene. Written as DNA, the CDR3 is TGTGCCAGCAGTTTAGACGGGACAGGGATGAATGAGCAGTTCTTC. Protein product: CASSLDGTGMNEQFF.

This clonotype appeared many times. The chain links TRBV6-6 to TRBJ1-5, with D possibly TRBD1 on 6 matching bases. CDR1 is MNHNY and CDR2 is SVGAGI in the germline V gene (reference sequence). The ends were cut back, 0 bases at V and 2 bases at J, with 17 bases in the middle. CDR3 size: 18 residues. As DNA, the CDR3 is TGTGCCAGCAGTTACTCGAAACGGGGGCAATTTGGCAATCAGCCCCAGCATTTT. Amino acids: CASSYSKRGQFGNQPQHF.

In this sample, this clonotype turned up many times. The V and J genes are TRBV2 and TRBJ1-4; a weak D match, TRBD1 (6 bases). The CDR3 is 15 amino acids. The V gene lost 8 bases and the J gene lost 3 bases, with 16 bases spanning the gap. The germline V gene encodes CDR1 SNHLY and CDR2 FYNNEI. CDR3: CASRRLDSSNEKLFF. CDR3 nucleotide sequence: TGTGCCAGCCGCCGACTGGACAGCTCTAATGAAAAACTGTTTTTT.

A few counts support this clonotype. The rearrangement links TRBV20-1 to TRBJ1-3; no reliable D call. The CDR3 has 14 amino acids. Germline loops: CDR1 DFQATT, CDR2 SNEGSKA (reference sequence). V was clipped by 1 base and J by 0 bases, with 7 bases between them. This CDR3 is CSARVPGSGNTIYF. The CDR3 nucleotides are TGCAGTGCTAGAGTTCCGGGCTCTGGAAACACCATATATTTT.

This clonotype was picked up many times. The chain joins TRBV6-1 to TRBJ2-5; 8 bases map to TRBD2. CDR3 length: 17 amino acids. Germline-derived CDR1 and CDR2 are MNHNS and SASEGT. After removal of 6 bases from V and 5 bases from J, the junction contained 17 bases not matched to a gene. CDR3 sequence reads: CASRTGLGSGSRETQYF. In nucleotides, the CDR3 is TGTGCCAGCAGAACCGGCCTGGGGAGCGGGAGCAGGGAGACCCAGTACTTC.

This clonotype was recorded many times. The chain links TRBV7-2 to TRBJ1-1; D gene unclear. From germline, CDR1 is SGHTA and CDR2 FQGNSA. The CDR3 loop spans 11 amino acids. The V end lost 5 bases, the J end lost 0 bases, and 1 base lay between the germline ends. The CDR3 sequence is CASSVNTEAFF. The CDR3 DNA sequence: TGTGCCAGCAGCGTGAACACTGAAGCTTTCTTT.

In this sample, this clonotype turned up a few times. Germline and junction disagree at one end, which may indicate a read error. The chain recombines TRBV6-1 with TRBJ1-2, with 9 bases fitting TRBD1. This CDR3 is built from 12 residues. CDR1 is MNHNS and CDR2 is SASEGT in the germline V gene. As DNA, the CDR3 is TGTGCCAGCAGTGTAAGGACAGGGGTTCTATCCTTC. Its protein product is CASSVRTGVLSF.

The sample holds one count of this clonotype. This chain joins TRBV27 and TRBJ1-1; D gene ambiguous. The CDR3 totals 12 residues. Trimming left V 6 bases short and J 7 bases short, with 12 bases between. The V gene's germline CDR1 is MNHEY and CDR2 SMNVEV (reference sequence). Here the CDR3 reads CASRQGSLEAFF. The CDR3 coding sequence is TGTGCCAGCAGACAAGGGTCACTTGAAGCTTTCTTT.

This clonotype was detected many times. The gene calls are TRBV27 and TRBJ2-7; D is uncertain. The germline V gene has CDR1 MNHEY and CDR2 SMNVEV (reference sequence). This CDR3 comprises 12 residues. V was trimmed by 6 bases and J by 3 bases, leaving 9 bases between them. DNA of the CDR3: TGTGCCAGCAGCCCAAACAGCTACGAGCAGTACTTC. Translation gives CASSPNSYEQYF.

This clonotype has at least ten counts. This rearrangement joins TRBV30 to TRBJ2-5; 8 bases are a match to TRBD1. Germline assignment: CDR1 GTSNPN and CDR2 SVGIG (reference sequence). The CDR3 consists of 13 residues. The J segment lost 7 bases and the V segment lost 5 bases, leaving 9 bases of the junction unmatched. The CDR3 region has the DNA TGTGCCTGGCTCCGGACAGGGCAGGGGACCCAGTACTTC. It translates to CAWLRTGQGTQYF.

This clonotype was detected many times. The gene calls are TRBV6-1 and TRBJ1-2; 7 bases fit TRBD1. Losses at the gene ends were 6 bases for V and 1 base for J; bases not matched to a gene: 17. CDR1 is MNHNS and CDR2 is SASEGT in the germline V gene. CDR3 length: 18 residues. The CDR3 sequence: CASSLGAPGTERNYGYTF. The CDR3 nucleotides are TGTGCCAGCAGCCTGGGAGCCCCCGGGACAGAACGTAACTATGGCTACACCTTC.

There are many counts of this clonotype. This chain uses TRBV28 with TRBJ1-2; D call uncertain. Germline values: CDR1 MDHEN, CDR2 SYDVKM. The CDR3 consists of 12 residues. Trimming stripped 5 bases from V and 4 bases from J, with 8 bases between. CDR3 sequence reads: CASSRILYGYTF. The CDR3 nucleotides read TGTGCCAGCAGTAGAATACTCTATGGCTACACCTTC.

This clonotype was found many times. Mismatch with germline at one junction end may stem from a read error. The chain has TRBV11-2 and TRBJ2-1; 9 nucleotides line up with TRBD2. The CDR3 is 13 residues long. Germline values: CDR1 SGHAT, CDR2 FQNNGV. The CDR3 region is CASSLEAGGEQFF. DNA for the CDR3: TGTGCCAGCAGCCTAGAAGCGGGGGGTGAGCAGTTCTTC.

V usage is TRBV7-6 and J usage is TRBJ1-5, with TRBD1 as a possible D gene (5 bases). Germline V gene lookup returns CDR1 SGHVS and CDR2 FNYEAQ. The CDR3 loop spans 18 amino acids. Trimming shortened V by 5 bases and J by 1 base, and 21 bases separated the two germline ends. CDR3 region: CASSPQGEGPGSNQPQHF. In DNA form, the CDR3 reads TGTGCCAGCAGCCCCCAAGGGGAGGGCCCCGGGAGCAATCAGCCCCAGCATTTT. Full variable domain (remainder filled in from reference TRBV7-6 and TRBJ1-5): GAGVSQSPRYKVTKRGQDVALRCDPISGHVSLYWYRQALGQGPEFLTYFNYEAQQDKSGLPNDRFSAERPEGSISTLTIQRTEQRDSAMYRCASSPQGEGPGSNQPQHFGDGTRLSIL.

This clonotype showed up many times. This rearrangement joins TRBV18 to TRBJ2-2; no reliable D call. This CDR3 region has 13 residues. Germline V gene sequence: CDR1 KGHSH, CDR2 LQKENI. V was shortened by 1 base and J by 5 bases, with 5 bases between the two germline ends. CDR3 coding DNA: TGTGCCAGCTCACCACAGACTACCGGGGAGCTGTTTTTT. This translates into CASSPQTTGELFF.

V gene TRBV15 combines with J gene TRBJ2-7; D may be TRBD1 or TRBD2 (6 bases each). Trimming removed 0 bases at V and 0 bases at J, with 12 bases between. The CDR3 sequence is 16 residues long. The V gene's germline CDR1 is LNHNV and CDR2 YYDKDF (reference sequence). CDR3 nucleotides: TGTGCCACCAGCAGAGATCGGGGGACAACCTCCTACGAGCAGTACTTC. Translating gives CATSRDRGTTSYEQYF.

This clonotype showed up just a few times. The chain carries TRBV5-5 and TRBJ2-3; the D gene is possibly TRBD2 (6 bases). The V end lost 3 bases, the J end lost 0 bases, and 11 bases lay between the germline ends. Germline CDR1 SGHKS, CDR2 YYEKEE (reference sequence). The CDR3 contains 15 residues. CDR3 sequence: CASSWGLFSTDTQYF. The CDR3, as DNA: TGTGCCAGCAGCTGGGGACTCTTTAGCACAGATACGCAGTATTTT.

This clonotype was seen repeatedly, ten times or more. V and J are TRBV20-1 and TRBJ1-1, with no clear D. The CDR3 loop spans 13 amino acids. Germline CDR1 reads DFQATT; CDR2 reads SNEGSKA (reference sequence). Trimming removed 5 bases from V and 6 bases from J, with 16 bases in between. CDR3 in DNA: TGCAGTGCTCCTAACGGATGGGAAGCTGAAGCTTTCTTT. As protein: CSAPNGWEAEAFF.

In its sample, this clonotype was seen many times. The chain is built from TRBV5-1 and TRBJ2-1; D is uncertain. Germline-derived CDR1 and CDR2 are SGHRS and YFSETQ. Trimming shortened V by 0 bases and J by 5 bases, and 12 bases separated the two germline ends. The length of the CDR3 is 15 residues. The CDR3 loop reads CASSLDSRTHNEQFF. For the CDR3, the DNA is TGCGCCAGCAGCTTGGACTCCCGAACCCACAATGAGCAGTTCTTC.

The genes are TRBV9 and TRBJ1-6, with D possibly being TRBD1 (6 bases). CDR3 size: 14 residues. V was shortened by 0 bases and J by 7 bases, with 8 bases between the two germline ends. CDR1 is SGDLS and CDR2 is YYNGEE in the germline V gene. Here the CDR3 DNA reads TGTGCCAGCAGCGTAGAAGGGGGGAATTCACCCCTCCACTTT. This sequence encodes CASSVEGGNSPLHF.

The rearrangement joins TRBV2 to TRBJ2-1, with 12 bases identical to TRBD2. The CDR3 contains 16 residues. Unmatched junction bases numbered 11, after V lost 6 bases and J lost 8 bases. Germline assignment: CDR1 SNHLY and CDR2 FYNNEI. The CDR3 reads CASRGNLAGGRHEQFF. DNA of the CDR3: TGTGCCAGCAGGGGAAATCTAGCGGGAGGGCGACATGAGCAGTTCTTC.

At least ten counts were recorded for this clonotype. This chain links TRBV5-1 with TRBJ1-1; perhaps TRBD1 as D (5 bases). CDR1 SGHRS and CDR2 YFSETQ come from the germline V gene. The V end lost 1 base, the J end lost 4 bases, and 14 bases lay between the germline ends. CDR3 length: 15 amino acids. The CDR3 here is CASSLQGERGTEAFF. DNA for the CDR3: TGCGCCAGCAGCTTGCAGGGAGAAAGGGGCACTGAAGCTTTCTTT. The complete variable domain, with remaining parts taken from reference TRBV5-1 and TRBJ1-1, reads KAGVTQTPRYLIKTRGQQVTLSCSPISGHRSVSWYQQTPGQGLQFLFEYFSETQRNKGNFPGRFSGRQFSNSRSEMNVSTLELGDSALYLCASSLQGERGTEAFFGQGTRLTVV.

This clonotype was detected many times. This chain connects TRBV3-1 to TRBJ1-2; perhaps TRBD1 as D (5 bases). The CDR3 length is 15 residues. From germline, CDR1 is LGHDT and CDR2 YNNKEL (reference sequence). Trimming removed 1 base from V and 7 bases from J, with 16 bases in between. The CDR3 DNA sequence: TGTGCCAGCAGCCAAGGTGTTAACGGGGCTGCTGGCTACACCTTC. Translation gives CASSQGVNGAAGYTF.

This clonotype was counted at least ten times. This chain links TRBV12-3 or TRBV12-4 with TRBJ1-1, with 10 nucleotides matching TRBD1. V gave up 1 base and J gave up 2 bases; unmatched junction bases: 1. This CDR3 region has 15 residues. The CDR3 loop is CASSLGQGANTEAFF. Written as DNA, the CDR3 is TGTGCCAGCAGTTTAGGACAGGGGGCTAACACTGAAGCTTTCTTT.

This clonotype came up many times. Here the CDR3 reads CASSQTEGEAFF. Written as DNA, the CDR3 is TGTGCCAGCAGCCAGACAGAGGGTGAAGCTTTCTTT. The genes are TRBV27 and TRBJ1-1; possibly TRBD1 for D (5 bases). The CDR3 has 12 amino acids. Germline V gives CDR1 MNHEY, CDR2 SMNVEV (reference sequence). Trimming left V 6 bases short and J 7 bases short, with 12 bases between.

This chain joins TRBV28 and TRBJ1-2, with no clear D. Trimming left V 7 bases short and J 0 bases short, with 15 bases between. There are 15 residues in the CDR3. The germline V gene encodes CDR1 MDHEN and CDR2 SYDVKM. The CDR3 sequence: CASTGSDRANYGYTF. The CDR3 nucleotides read TGTGCCAGCACCGGCAGTGACCGAGCTAACTATGGCTACACCTTC.